Listed below are T cell receptor beta chains from one sample, sequenced in a study of T cell responses to AZD1222 COVID-19 vaccine. Only in-frame clones appear in the TCRdb table, and some are missing; sequencing was by immunoSEQ multiplex PCR. This sample carries about 120,000 clones, roughly 86% of them seen once, and the ten largest clones take approximately 2.9%. The specimen was peripheral blood, collected 28 days after the second AZD1222 dose. The origin of the receptors is an adult who received the AZD1222 COVID-19 vaccine. Each CDR3 is given with its conserved first and last residue. D genes are given only for firm matches. Where a row states a size, it is once, few, many or the class of an expanded clone; other rows omit it.

>TRBJ1-4|15|TRBV5-1|-|TRBD1
CASSLVTGLNEKLFF
TGCGCCAGCAGCTTGGTGACAGGGCTTAATGAAAAACTGTTTTTT
>TRBJ1-2|14|TRBV6-2/TRBV6-3|-|-
CASSPGHRSYGYTF
TGTGCCAGCAGCCCTGGACACCGGAGCTATGGCTACACCTTC
>TRBJ1-2|13|TRBV12-3/TRBV12-4|once|TRBD1
CASSPQGTEGYTF
TGTGCCAGCAGTCCACAGGGGACGGAAGGCTACACCTTC
>TRBJ1-1|15|TRBV5-1|-|TRBD1
CASKRTGEYRAEAFF
TGCGCCAGCAAACGGACAGGGGAATATCGCGCTGAAGCTTTCTTT
>TRBJ2-5|15|TRBV7-9|-|-
CASSPSGGPQETQYF
TGTGCCAGCAGCCCAAGTGGGGGACCTCAAGAGACCCAGTACTTC
>TRBJ1-1|17|TRBV7-9|-|-
CASSLLGQGGWNTEAFF
TGTGCCAGCAGCTTACTGGGGCAGGGAGGTTGGAACACTGAAGCTTTCTTT
>TRBJ1-4|17|TRBV7-9|-|TRBD1
CASSSRPPGQMHEKLFF
TGTGCCAGCAGCAGCCGGCCTCCGGGACAGATGCATGAAAAACTGTTTTTT
>TRBJ1-2|13|TRBV12-3/TRBV12-4|-|-
CASSLAPQYGYTF
TGTGCCAGCAGTTTGGCCCCCCAATACGGCTACACCTTC
>TRBJ1-2|13|TRBV2|-|-
CASSTGTSQSGTF
TGTGCCAGCAGCACCGGGACATCTCAAAGTGGCACCTTC
>TRBJ2-5|15|TRBV30|-|-
CAWSVMASSQETQYF
TGTGCCTGGAGTGTCATGGCGAGTAGCCAAGAGACCCAGTACTTC
>TRBJ1-1|13|TRBV7-9|-|-
CASMAGKSSEAFF
TGTGCCAGTATGGCAGGGAAGAGCTCTGAAGCTTTCTTT
>TRBJ1-1|15|TRBV6-5|once|-
CASSSEQKRSTEAFF
TGTGCCAGCAGTTCCGAACAGAAGCGGAGCACTGAAGCTTTCTTT
>TRBJ1-4|15|TRBV7-6|once|-
CASSLNLATNEKLFF
TGTGCCAGCAGCCTAAACCTTGCAACTAATGAAAAACTGTTTTTT
>TRBJ2-1|14|TRBV6-4|many|TRBD2
CASSTSGGENEQFF
TGTGCCAGCAGTACTAGCGGGGGGGAGAATGAGCAGTTCTTC
>TRBJ1-4|12|TRBV11-3|once|-
CASSLVREKLFF
TGTGCCAGCAGCTTAGTAAGAGAAAAACTGTTTTTT
>TRBJ2-5|16|TRBV7-2|-|TRBD2
CASSPAPAGGLETQYF
TGTGCCAGCAGCCCCGCCCCAGCGGGGGGTCTGGAGACCCAGTACTTC
>TRBJ2-2|12|TRBV9|-|-
CASSVEGRELFF
TGTGCCAGCAGCGTAGAGGGTCGGGAGCTGTTTTTT
>TRBJ1-1|15|TRBV4-1|-|-
CASSQETQVNTEAFF
TGCGCCAGCAGCCAAGAAACGCAGGTGAACACTGAAGCTTTCTTT
>TRBJ1-5|14|TRBV10-3|few|-
CAISETSANQPQHF
TGTGCCATCAGTGAGACGTCGGCTAATCAGCCCCAGCATTTT
>TRBJ1-4|18|TRBV3-1/TRBV3-2|-|-
CASSRLGGTLGTNEKLFF
TGTGCCAGCAGCCGACTAGGGGGGACACTGGGAACTAATGAAAAACTGTTTTTT
>TRBJ2-5|16|TRBV5-4|-|TRBD2
CASSSWTSGGQETQYF
TGTGCCAGCAGCTCCTGGACTAGCGGGGGCCAAGAGACCCAGTACTTC
>TRBJ1-3|15|TRBV5-4|-|-
CASSLWGSSGNTIYF
TGTGCCAGCAGCTTGTGGGGAAGCTCTGGAAACACCATATATTTT
>TRBJ2-2|16|TRBV7-8|-|TRBD2
CASSSGPGLASGELFF
TGTGCCAGCAGCTCCGGGCCGGGACTAGCTTCCGGGGAGCTGTTTTTT
>TRBJ1-5|14|TRBV5-1|-|-
CASSLKGGLEPQHF
TGCGCCAGCAGCTTGAAGGGGGGCCTAGAGCCCCAGCATTTT
>TRBJ1-5|14|TRBV19|once|-
CASSIEGNNQPQHF
TGTGCCAGTAGTATAGAAGGGAACAATCAGCCCCAGCATTTT
>TRBJ1-3|15|TRBV5-3|-|-
CARSLNRISGNTIYF
TGTGCCAGAAGCTTGAACAGGATCTCTGGAAACACCATATATTTT
>TRBJ2-7|18|TRBV20-1|-|-
CSASDGTGTKAYPYEQYF
TGCAGTGCTAGTGATGGAACCGGGACGAAAGCTTACCCCTACGAGCAGTACTTC
>TRBJ2-5|13|TRBV18|-|-
CASSPGLRETQYF
TGTGCCAGCTCACCGGGCCTTCGGGAGACCCAGTACTTC
>TRBJ1-2|17|TRBV4-3|-|-
CASSPTLRDTGGYGYTF
TGCGCCAGCAGCCCCACACTCCGGGACACCGGAGGCTATGGCTACACCTTC
>TRBJ2-7|15|TRBV6-5|-|TRBD1
CASSSGTGEIYEQYF
TGTGCCAGCAGTTCAGGGACAGGGGAAATCTACGAGCAGTACTTC
>TRBJ1-1|16|TRBV29-1|-|-
CSVVVGPVYMNTEAFF
TGCAGCGTTGTAGTGGGGCCGGTATACATGAACACTGAAGCTTTCTTT
>TRBJ2-7|15|TRBV5-1|-|TRBD2
CASSPGLAGVYEQYF
TGCGCCAGCAGCCCGGGACTAGCGGGGGTCTACGAGCAGTACTTC
>TRBJ2-7|14|TRBV9|-|-
CASSPGLGGYEQYF
TGTGCCAGCAGCCCAGGTTTGGGCGGGTACGAGCAGTACTTC
>TRBJ2-7|15|TRBV21-1|-|-
CASSKPGQGISEQYF
TGTGCCAGCAGCAAACCGGGACAGGGGATTTCCGAGCAGTACTTC
>TRBJ2-5|13|TRBV30|-|-
CAWSATDRQTQYF
TGTGCCTGGAGTGCCACTGACAGGCAGACCCAGTACTTC
>TRBJ2-1|12|TRBV12-3/TRBV12-4|-|-
CASSLTVNEQFF
TGTGCCAGCAGTTTAACAGTGAATGAGCAGTTCTTC
>TRBJ1-1|15|TRBV6-2/TRBV6-3|-|-
CASSYSGGGGPEAFF
TGTGCCAGCAGTTACTCCGGGGGTGGTGGCCCTGAAGCTTTCTTT
>TRBJ2-2|15|TRBV6-1|-|-
CASSEIYRPGGELFF
TGTGCCAGCAGTGAAATTTACAGGCCGGGCGGGGAGCTGTTTTTT
>TRBJ1-1|12|TRBV30|-|-
CAWSVGTTEAFF
TGTGCCTGGAGTGTTGGGACCACTGAAGCTTTCTTT
>TRBJ1-2|15|TRBV3-1/TRBV3-2|-|TRBD1
CASSPLDRGLEGYTF
TGTGCCAGCAGCCCTCTGGACAGGGGCCTGGAGGGCTACACCTTC
>TRBJ1-6|16|TRBV19|-|-
CASSMGASSYNSPLHF
TGTGCCAGTAGTATGGGCGCAAGCTCCTATAATTCACCCCTCCACTTT
>TRBJ2-1|18|TRBV24-1|-|TRBD2
CATLDPGTSGGARNEQFF
TGTGCCACCCTGGATCCCGGGACTAGCGGGGGGGCCAGAAATGAGCAGTTCTTC
>TRBJ2-2|12|TRBV12-3/TRBV12-4|-|-
CASRGGTGELFF
TGTGCCAGCAGGGGGGGAACCGGGGAGCTGTTTTTT
>TRBJ2-3|12|TRBV7-8|-|TRBD2
CASSFLAGYRYF
TGTGCCAGCAGTTTTTTAGCGGGGTATCGGTATTTT
>TRBJ1-1|17|TRBV28|-|-
CASSSPLQGGGNTEAFF
TGTGCCAGCAGTTCCCCCTTACAAGGAGGGGGGAACACTGAAGCTTTCTTT
>TRBJ1-1|13|TRBV11-2|-|-
CASSLGRNTEAFF
TGTGCCAGCAGCTTAGGTCGAAACACTGAAGCTTTCTTT
>TRBJ2-1|16|TRBV11-2|-|-
CASSLDAVLSYNEQFF
TGTGCCAGCAGCTTAGATGCAGTTCTCTCCTACAATGAGCAGTTCTTC
>TRBJ2-7|17|TRBV6-2/TRBV6-3|few|TRBD1
CASSYFWTGSKSYEQYF
TGTGCCAGCAGTTACTTCTGGACAGGGTCAAAATCCTACGAGCAGTACTTC
>TRBJ1-4|13|TRBV30|-|-
CAWSSQGPEKLFF
TGTGCCTGGAGTAGTCAGGGCCCTGAAAAACTGTTTTTT
>TRBJ1-5|15|TRBV2|-|TRBD1
CASSLQGGLNQPQHF
TGTGCCAGCAGCCTACAGGGGGGTTTAAATCAGCCCCAGCATTTT
>TRBJ1-1|17|TRBV3-1/TRBV3-2|-|-
CASSQEDLGRKNTEAFF
TGTGCCAGCAGCCAAGAGGATTTGGGACGGAAGAACACTGAAGCTTTCTTT
>TRBJ1-5|16|TRBV7-2|-|TRBD1
CASSKSGTGNNQPQHF
TGTGCCAGCAGCAAATCCGGGACAGGGAATAATCAGCCCCAGCATTTT
>TRBJ1-4|16|TRBV5-1|-|-
CASSSGREGMNEKLFF
TGCGCCAGCAGCTCAGGCAGGGAGGGGATGAATGAAAAACTGTTTTTT
>TRBJ2-2|16|TRBV5-1|-|-
CASSLASRVSTGELFF
TGCGCCAGCAGCTTGGCCAGCAGGGTGAGCACCGGGGAGCTGTTTTTT
>TRBJ1-5|16|TRBV12-5|-|-
CASANPEVGSNQPQHF
TGTGCTAGTGCCAATCCTGAGGTTGGGAGCAATCAGCCCCAGCATTTT
>TRBJ1-3|12|TRBV6-6|-|-
CASSLSGNTIYF
TGTGCCAGCAGCCTCTCTGGAAACACCATATATTTT
>TRBJ2-7|15|TRBV5-4|-|-
CASSQGHMSSYEQYF
TGTGCCAGCAGCCAGGGACACATGAGCTCCTACGAGCAGTACTTC